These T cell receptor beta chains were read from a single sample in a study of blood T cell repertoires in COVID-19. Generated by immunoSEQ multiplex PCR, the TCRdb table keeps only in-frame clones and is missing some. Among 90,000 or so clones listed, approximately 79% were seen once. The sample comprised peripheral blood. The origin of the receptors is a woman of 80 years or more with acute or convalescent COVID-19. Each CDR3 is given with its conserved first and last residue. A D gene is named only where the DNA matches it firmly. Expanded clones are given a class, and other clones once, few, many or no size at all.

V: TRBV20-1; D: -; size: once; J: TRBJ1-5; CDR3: CSASRSGAGNQPQHF; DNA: TGCAGTGCTAGTCGATCAGGGGCTGGCAATCAGCCCCAGCATTTT
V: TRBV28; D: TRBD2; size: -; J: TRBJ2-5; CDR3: CASSSIAGSRLEETQYF; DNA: TGTGCCAGCAGTTCCATAGCGGGGTCACGCCTCGAGGAGACCCAGTACTTC
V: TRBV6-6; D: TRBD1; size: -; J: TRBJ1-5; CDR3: CASSGETGAYNQPQHF; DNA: TGTGCCAGCAGTGGAGAGACAGGGGCATACAATCAGCCCCAGCATTTT
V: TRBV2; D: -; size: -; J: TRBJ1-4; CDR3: CASSEETDKLFF; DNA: TGTGCCAGCAGTGAAGAGACGGACAAGCTGTTTTTT
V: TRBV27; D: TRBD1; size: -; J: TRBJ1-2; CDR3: CASRPTGSYGYTF; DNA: TGTGCCAGCAGACCGACAGGGTCCTATGGCTACACCTTC
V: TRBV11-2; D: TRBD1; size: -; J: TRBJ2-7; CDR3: CASSQPGQGYEQYF; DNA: TGTGCCAGCAGCCAACCGGGACAGGGTTACGAGCAGTACTTC
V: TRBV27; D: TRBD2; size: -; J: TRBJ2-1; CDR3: CASTSGLAGGYNEQFF; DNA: TGTGCCAGCACCTCAGGACTAGCGGGGGGATACAATGAGCAGTTCTTC
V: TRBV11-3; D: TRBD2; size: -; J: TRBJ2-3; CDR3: CASSYRGSGGTTDTQYF; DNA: TGTGCCAGCAGCTATAGGGGTAGCGGGGGGACAACAGATACGCAGTATTTT
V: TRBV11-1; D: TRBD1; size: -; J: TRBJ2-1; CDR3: CASSYYRTGGENEQFF; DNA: TGTGCCAGCAGCTATTACCGGACAGGGGGCGAGAATGAGCAGTTCTTC
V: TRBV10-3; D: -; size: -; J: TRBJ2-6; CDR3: CAIRREAGANVLTF; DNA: TGTGCCATCAGGAGGGAGGCTGGGGCCAACGTCCTGACTTTC
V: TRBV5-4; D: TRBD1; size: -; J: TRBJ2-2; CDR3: CASSLVAGGAGELFF; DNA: TGTGCCAGCAGCTTGGTAGCAGGGGGCGCCGGGGAGCTGTTTTTT
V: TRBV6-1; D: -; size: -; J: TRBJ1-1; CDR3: CASSESFRGLNTEAFF; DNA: TGTGCCAGCAGTGAAAGTTTTCGGGGTTTGAACACTGAAGCTTTCTTT
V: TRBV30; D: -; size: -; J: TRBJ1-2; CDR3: CAWSVRQGAYGYTF; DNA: TGTGCCTGGAGTGTACGGCAGGGCGCCTATGGCTACACCTTC
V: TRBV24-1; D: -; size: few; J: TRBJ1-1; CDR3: CATRKLGARGEAFF; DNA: TGTGCCACCAGAAAATTAGGGGCGCGGGGTGAAGCTTTCTTT
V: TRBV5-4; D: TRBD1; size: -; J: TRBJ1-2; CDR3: CASSLGQGGYGYTF; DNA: TGTGCCAGCAGCCTCGGACAGGGCGGCTATGGCTACACCTTC
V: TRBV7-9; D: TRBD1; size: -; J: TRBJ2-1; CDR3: CASSPAGHRTRGLNEQFF; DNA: TGTGCCAGCAGCCCGGCCGGACACCGAACGAGGGGGCTAAATGAGCAGTTCTTC
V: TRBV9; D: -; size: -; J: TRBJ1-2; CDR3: CASSVDRLSYGYTF; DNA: TGTGCCAGCAGCGTAGACAGGCTCTCGTATGGCTACACCTTT
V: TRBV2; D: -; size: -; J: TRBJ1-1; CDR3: CASSEGQVTEAFF; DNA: TGTGCCAGCAGTGAGGGACAAGTCACTGAAGCTTTCTTT
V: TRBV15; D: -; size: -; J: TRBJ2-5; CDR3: CATSTLLLETQYF; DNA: TGTGCCACCAGCACACTCCTGCTAGAGACCCAGTACTTC
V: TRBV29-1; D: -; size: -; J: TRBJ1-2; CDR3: CSALGGLYGYTF; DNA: TGCAGCGCCCTGGGGGGGCTCTATGGCTACACCTTC
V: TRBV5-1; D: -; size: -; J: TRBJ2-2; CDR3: CASMRADTGELFF; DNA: TGCGCCAGCATGAGAGCGGACACCGGGGAGCTGTTTTTT
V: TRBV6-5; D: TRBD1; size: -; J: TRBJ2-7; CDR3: CASVAGTATYEQYF; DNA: TGTGCCAGCGTTGCCGGGACAGCCACCTACGAGCAGTACTTC
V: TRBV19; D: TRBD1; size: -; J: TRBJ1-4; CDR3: CASSATGRDEKLFF; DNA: TGTGCCAGTAGTGCGACAGGGCGGGATGAAAAACTGTTTTTT
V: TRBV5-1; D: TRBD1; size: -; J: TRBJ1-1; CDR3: CASSGDSLNTEAFF; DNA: TGCGCCAGCAGCGGGGACAGTTTGAACACTGAAGCTTTCTTT
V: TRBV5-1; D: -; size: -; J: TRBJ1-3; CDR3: CASSFETDSSRYF; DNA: TGCGCCAGCAGCTTCGAAACCGACAGTTCCAGATATTTT
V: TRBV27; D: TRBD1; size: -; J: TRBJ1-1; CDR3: CASRRRTGFVAFF; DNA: TGTGCCAGCAGGAGACGGACAGGGTTCGTAGCTTTCTTT
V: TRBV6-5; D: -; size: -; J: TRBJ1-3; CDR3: CASSTGSTGNTIYF; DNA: TGTGCCAGCAGCACGGGTTCGACTGGAAACACCATATATTTT
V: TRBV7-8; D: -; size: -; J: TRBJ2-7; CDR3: CASSLGTSGSYEQYF; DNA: TGTGCCAGCAGCTTGGGGACATCGGGCTCCTACGAGCAGTACTTC
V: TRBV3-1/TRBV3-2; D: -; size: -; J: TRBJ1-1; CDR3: CASSARVITEAFF; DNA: TGTGCCAGCAGCGCGAGAGTAATAACTGAAGCTTTCTTT
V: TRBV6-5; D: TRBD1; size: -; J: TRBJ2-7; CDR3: CASINRGQGAGEQYF; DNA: TGTGCCAGCATTAACCGGGGACAGGGGGCGGGCGAGCAGTACTTC
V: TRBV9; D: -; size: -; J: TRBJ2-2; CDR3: CASSVATLMDTGELFF; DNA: TGTGCCAGCAGCGTAGCTACACTAATGGACACCGGGGAGCTGTTTTTT
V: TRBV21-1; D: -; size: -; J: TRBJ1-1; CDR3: CASILSRALRPNTEAFF; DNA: TGTGCCAGCATCCTTAGTAGAGCGTTAAGACCGAACACTGAAGCTTTCTTT
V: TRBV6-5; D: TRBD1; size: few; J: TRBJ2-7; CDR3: CASSYSTGSFEQYF; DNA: TGTGCCAGCAGTTACTCGACAGGGTCCTTCGAGCAGTACTTC
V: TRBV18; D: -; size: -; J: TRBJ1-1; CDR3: CASSPPSGTAGAFF; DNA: TGTGCCAGCTCACCACCGTCAGGTACTGCTGGAGCTTTCTTT
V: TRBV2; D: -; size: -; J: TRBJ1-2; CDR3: CASTLDSWHGYTF; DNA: TGTGCCAGCACCTTGGACTCTTGGCATGGCTACACCTTC
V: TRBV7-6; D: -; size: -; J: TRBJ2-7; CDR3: CASSLGDSSYEQYF; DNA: TGTGCCAGCAGCTTAGGGGACTCATCCTACGAGCAGTACTTC
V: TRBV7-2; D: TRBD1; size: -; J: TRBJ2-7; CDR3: CASALPGGAREQYF; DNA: TGTGCCAGCGCCCTACCAGGGGGAGCCCGCGAGCAGTACTTC
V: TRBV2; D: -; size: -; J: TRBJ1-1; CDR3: CASSQGPGTEAFF; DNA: TGTGCCAGCAGCCAGGGGCCGGGCACTGAAGCTTTCTTT
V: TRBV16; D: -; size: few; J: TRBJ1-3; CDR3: CASSQSEGEGTGNTIYF; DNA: TGTGCCAGCAGCCAATCTGAAGGGGAGGGTACTGGAAACACCATATATTTT
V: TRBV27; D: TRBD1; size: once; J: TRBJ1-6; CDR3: CASSYTGEGSYNSPLHF; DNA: TGTGCCAGCAGTTATACAGGGGAAGGCTCCTATAATTCACCCCTCCACTTT
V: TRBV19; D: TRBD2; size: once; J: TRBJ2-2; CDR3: CASKPRGLAGDTGELFF; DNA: TGTGCCAGTAAACCCCGAGGGCTAGCGGGGGACACCGGGGAGCTGTTTTTT
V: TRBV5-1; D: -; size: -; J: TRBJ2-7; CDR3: CASSLWGDEQYF; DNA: TGCGCCAGCAGCTTGTGGGGGGACGAGCAGTACTTC
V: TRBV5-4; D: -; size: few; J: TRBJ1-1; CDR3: CASSSWYPRGRGDTEAFF; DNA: TGTGCCAGCAGCTCGTGGTACCCCCGGGGGCGGGGGGACACTGAAGCTTTCTTT
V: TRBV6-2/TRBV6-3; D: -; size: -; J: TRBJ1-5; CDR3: CASSYNSGAPLQPQHF; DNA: TGTGCCAGCAGTTATAACAGTGGGGCACCACTTCAGCCCCAGCATTTT
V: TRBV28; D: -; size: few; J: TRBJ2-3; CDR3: CASSRDFGATDTQYF; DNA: TGTGCCAGCAGTCGGGACTTCGGGGCCACAGATACGCAGTATTTT
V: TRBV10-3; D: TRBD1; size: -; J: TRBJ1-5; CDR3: CAISDGTANQPQHF; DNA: TGTGCCATCAGTGACGGGACAGCTAATCAGCCCCAGCATTTT
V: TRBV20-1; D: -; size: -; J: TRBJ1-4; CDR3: CSARTNEKLFF; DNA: TGCAGTGCTCGTACTAATGAAAAACTGTTTTTT
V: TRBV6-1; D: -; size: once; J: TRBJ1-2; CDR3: CASSEAGSEGYGYTF; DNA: TGTGCCAGCAGTGAAGCAGGGTCGGAGGGCTATGGCTACACCTTC
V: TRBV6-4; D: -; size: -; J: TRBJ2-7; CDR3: CASSEMNRLGYEQYF; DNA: TGTGCCAGCAGTGAAATGAACAGGTTGGGATACGAGCAGTACTTC
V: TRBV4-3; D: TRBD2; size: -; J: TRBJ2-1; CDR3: CASSVREGPPYNEQFF; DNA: TGCGCCAGCAGCGTTCGGGAGGGGCCGCCCTACAATGAGCAGTTCTTC